This T cell receptor (beta chain) appears in the sequencing data of a study of breast tumors, draining lymph nodes, adjacent tissues. General observations from the study: Tumor TCR diversity was below lymph nodes but above nontumor tissue.

TCRdb independently ran MiXCR on the multiplex PCR reads; one entry per CDR3 protein. This table has 60,000 to 70,000 distinct CDR3 sequences, around 60% appearing once. Germline CDR1 SGHAT, CDR2 FQNNGV. This CDR3 has 17 residues. V shed 5 bases and J 2 bases; nucleotides not matched to a gene: 6. To note about this clonotype: The antigen remains undetermined.

The source is a female donor with breast cancer. Some clones in this sample may be carry-over from other donors' samples. V and J are TRBV11-2 and TRBJ2-1, with TRBD2 identical over 13 bases. The specimen was breast tumor tissue. CDR3 DNA: TGTGCCAGCAGCCCTAGAGGACTAGCGGGAGCCTACAATGAGCAGTTCTTC. Amino acid sequence: CASSPRGLAGAYNEQFF. Drawing the rest from reference TRBV11-2 and TRBJ2-1, the complete variable domain is EAGVAQSPRYKIIEKRQSVAFWCNPISGHATLYWYQQILGQGPKLLIQFQNNGVVDDSQLPKDRFSAERLKGVDSTLKIQPAKLEDSAVYLCASSPRGLAGAYNEQFFGPGTRLTVL.